A few counts support the clone carrying this TCR beta chain. No antigen is known for it. TCR alpha and TCR beta cDNA libraries carrying sample barcodes and UMIs were produced by 5'RACE using constant-segment primers. MiXCR, run by TCRdb on the 5' RACE reads, gives a single entry per CDR3 protein. In the table there are about 560,000 distinct CDR3 sequences, 17% of which are singletons. The CDR3 is 14 amino acids. The germline gives CDR1 SNHLY, CDR2 FYNNEI. V lost 4 bases, J lost 4 bases, and 13 bases lay in between. The sample is drawn from a study of T-cell memory formation after mild COVID-19. General study findings and limits: CD8+ contracting clones occupied EMRA, while CD4+ ones occupied mainly CM and EM.

V and J are TRBV2 and TRBJ1-2; no clear D gene. The sequencing sample was made of PBMCs or a T cell subset sorted from them (not recorded which). The clonotype was recovered from an adult woman who had mild COVID-19 (a few samples of this study predate the infection). Cell type and time point are not known. The CDR3 nucleotides read TGTGCCAGCAGTGCTAGGTCTCCATCCTATGGCTACACCTTC. Translated, it gives CASSARSPSYGYTF.